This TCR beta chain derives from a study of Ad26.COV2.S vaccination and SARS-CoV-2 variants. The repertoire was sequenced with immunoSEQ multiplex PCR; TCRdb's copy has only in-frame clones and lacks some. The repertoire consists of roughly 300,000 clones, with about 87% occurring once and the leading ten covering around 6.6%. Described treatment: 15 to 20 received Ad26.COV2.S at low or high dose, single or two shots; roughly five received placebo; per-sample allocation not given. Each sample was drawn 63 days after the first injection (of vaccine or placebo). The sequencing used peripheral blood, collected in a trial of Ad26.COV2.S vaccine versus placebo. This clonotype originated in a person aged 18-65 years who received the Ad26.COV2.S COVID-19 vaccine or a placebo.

CDR3 nucleotide sequence: TGTGCCTGGATGGTCCGGGGATCTCTACTTAATAATTCACCCCTCCACTTT. This codes for CAWMVRGSLLNNSPLHF. This chain links TRBV30 with TRBJ1-6; D remains ambiguous. The germline V and J ends were trimmed by 4 bases and 5 bases, with 21 bases remaining between them. CDR3 size: 17 residues. Germline V gene lookup returns CDR1 GTSNPN and CDR2 SVGIG (reference sequence).